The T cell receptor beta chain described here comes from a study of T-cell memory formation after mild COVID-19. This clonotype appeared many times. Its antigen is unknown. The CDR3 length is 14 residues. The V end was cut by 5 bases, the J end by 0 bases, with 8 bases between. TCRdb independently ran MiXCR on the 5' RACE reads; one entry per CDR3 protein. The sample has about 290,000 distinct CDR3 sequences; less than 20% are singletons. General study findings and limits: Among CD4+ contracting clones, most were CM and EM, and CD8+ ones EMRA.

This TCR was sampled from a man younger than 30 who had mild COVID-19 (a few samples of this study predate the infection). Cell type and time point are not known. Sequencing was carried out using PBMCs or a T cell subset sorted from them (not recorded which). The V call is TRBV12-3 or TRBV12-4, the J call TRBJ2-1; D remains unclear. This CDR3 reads CASSQASSYNEQFF. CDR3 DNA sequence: TGTGCCAGCAGTCAAGCAAGCTCCTACAATGAGCAGTTCTTC.